This TCR beta chain was identified during a study of cytomegalovirus exposure and HLA in healthy donors. General study results and limits: Later analysis suggested links between common viral pathogens and several top significant clusters. Analyses of presence and absence presupposed an approximately uniform sequencing depth across donors.

Concerning this clone: What it binds is not known.

Vbeta (60) and Jbeta (13) primers were used in the PCR. Only in-frame clones appear in the TCRdb table, and some are missing; sequencing was by immunoSEQ multiplex PCR. The sample data list some 200,000 clones. V was clipped by 1 base and J by 4 bases, with 14 bases between them. Germline CDR1 SGHRS, CDR2 YFSETQ. The CDR3 length is 16 residues. The genes are TRBV5-1 and TRBJ1-4; perhaps TRBD1 as D (5 bases). The origin of this receptor is a boy younger than 18 in good health and CMV-seronegative. The sequencing input was PBMCs. The CDR3 sequence: CASSLNDRSNNEKLFF. CDR3 DNA: TGCGCCAGCAGCTTGAACGACAGAAGCAATAATGAAAAACTGTTTTTT.